This TCR beta chain appears in the sequencing data of a study of human T cells and chemical hapten exposure. TCRdb itself ran the RACE reads through MiXCR, one entry per CDR3 protein. Of 270,000 or so distinct CDR3 sequences in the sample, approximately 8% were seen once. Time point meaning: pre-sensitization, week 0. Indicated treatment: therapeutic diphenylcyclopropenone sensitization with weekly scalp DPC. Trimming pared 7 bases from V and 2 bases from J, leaving 23 bases between. Germline CDR1 and CDR2: MNHNS and SASEGT. CDR3 length: 17 residues. This clonotype was sampled from a man aged 18 to 29 with alopecia areata. Some clones in this sample may be carry-over from other donors' samples. V and J are TRBV6-1 and TRBJ1-1; possible D gene TRBD1, 6 bases. The material sequenced was whole blood, taken in connection with sensitization to the hapten diphenylcyclopropenone (DPC). This CDR3 is CASTNGQHRLGNTEAFF. The CDR3 nucleotides are TGTGCCAGCACTAATGGACAGCATAGACTGGGTAACACTGAAGCTTTCTTT.